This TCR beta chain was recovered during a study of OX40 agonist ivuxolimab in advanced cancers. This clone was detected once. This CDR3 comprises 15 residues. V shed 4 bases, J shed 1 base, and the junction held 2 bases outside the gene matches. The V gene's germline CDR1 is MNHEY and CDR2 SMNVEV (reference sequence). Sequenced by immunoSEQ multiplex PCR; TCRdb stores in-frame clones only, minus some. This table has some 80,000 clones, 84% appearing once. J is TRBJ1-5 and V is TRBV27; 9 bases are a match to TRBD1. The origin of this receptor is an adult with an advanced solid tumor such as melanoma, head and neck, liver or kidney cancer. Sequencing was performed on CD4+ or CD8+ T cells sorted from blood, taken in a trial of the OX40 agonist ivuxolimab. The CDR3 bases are TGTGCCAGCAGTTGGGGACAGGGCAGCAATCAGCCCCAGCATTTT. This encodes CASSWGQGSNQPQHF.